This TCR beta chain comes out of a study of cytomegalovirus exposure and HLA in healthy donors. Method: immunoSEQ multiplex PCR; TCRdb's copy keeps in-frame clones and lacks some. The table records tens of thousands of clones, approximately 81% of them present only once. V dropped 0 bases and J dropped 6; count of bases not matched to a gene: 8. The CDR3 has 16 amino acids. CDR1 is KGHSH, CDR2 LQKENI, per germline. The source of this sequence is a woman aged 18-29 years in good health and CMV-seropositive. The sample was PBMCs. The chain uses TRBV18 and TRBJ1-5; 7 bases map to TRBD1. The DNA for the CDR3 is TGTGCCAGCTCACCACCGGGCCAGGGGGACGCTCAGCCCCAGCATTTT. Its protein product is CASSPPGQGDAQPQHF.